The 7 T cell receptor beta chains below all came from one sample that was sequenced in a study of T cells after yellow fever vaccination (dated by TCRdb to about 2019). The treatment or condition tag for this specimen amounts to: live attenuated yellow fever vaccine strain. The library was made by 5' RACE. Sequencing used an Illumina NovaSeq 6000. TCRdb reran the public reads through fastp at Q25 and MiXCR, keeping productive beta chains. Rows with a matching CDR3 protein are joined into one entry that keeps the most common DNA and genes. Across this sample there are about 50,000 distinct CDR3 sequences, with around 6.1% seen only once. Jointly, the top ten make up about 28% of the sample. The sample in question was PBMCs, either bulk or a sorted T-cell subset (CD4+, CD8+, memory, or dextramer-sorted; not recorded which), obtained on the day of the yellow fever booster vaccination. All receptors come from a man between 18 and 29 years old who received the YFV17D yellow fever vaccine.

This chain uses TRBV7-9 with TRBJ2-1; 11 bases align to TRBD2. The V gene end was trimmed by 3 bases and the J gene end by 7 bases; junction bases not matched to a gene: 8. From germline, CDR1 is SEHNR and CDR2 FQNEAQ (reference sequence). The CDR3 is made up of 16 amino acids. The CDR3 spells CASSFSYGLAGNEQFF. For the CDR3, the DNA is TGTGCCAGCAGCTTTTCGTACGGACTAGCGGGTAATGAGCAGTTCTTC. The full variable domain, its missing parts supplied by reference TRBV7-9 and TRBJ2-1, is DTGVSQNPRHKITKRGQNVTFRCDPISEHNRLYWYRQTLGQGPEFLTYFQNEAQLEKSRLLSDRFSAERPKGSFSTLEIQRTEQGDSAMYLCASSFSYGLAGNEQFFGPGTRLTVL.

This sequence joins TRBV5-1 and TRBJ2-7; TRBD2 matches at 7 bases. Germline CDR1 reads SGHRS; CDR2 reads YFSETQ. V lost 1 base and J lost 7; bases outside the gene matches: 11. The CDR3 is 15 amino acids. The CDR3 sequence: CASSLRAGTGGEQYF. The CDR3 DNA reads as TGCGCCAGCAGCTTGCGAGCGGGGACCGGTGGGGAGCAGTACTTC.

This clonotype was seen many times. The chain is built from TRBV20-1 and TRBJ2-5, with 14 positions matching TRBD2. CDR1 and CDR2 (germline): DFQATT, SNEGSKA (reference sequence). This CDR3 region has 16 residues. V lost 4 bases to trimming and J lost 5 bases; unmatched junction nucleotides: 9. Written as DNA, the CDR3 is TGCAGTGCTAAACCTGGGACTAGCGGGAGTTGGGAGACCCAGTACTTC. It is translated as CSAKPGTSGSWETQYF.

This clonotype has ten or more counts. The rearrangement joins TRBV20-1 to TRBJ2-7, with 7 bases matching TRBD2. Trimming took 0 bases from V and 2 from J; bases not matched to a gene: 10. The germline gives CDR1 DFQATT, CDR2 SNEGSKA (reference sequence). The CDR3 runs to 16 residues. CDR3 DNA sequence: TGCAGTGCTAGAGACGCGGGCGGGGGTCTAGCCTACGAGCAGTACTTC. Protein: CSARDAGGGLAYEQYF.

This clonotype was recorded a few times. CDR3 amino acids: CASRPRAFGAFDGYTF. The CDR3 DNA sequence: TGTGCCAGCAGACCAAGGGCCTTTGGGGCCTTTGATGGCTACACCTTC. The V call is TRBV6-5, the J call TRBJ1-2; possible D gene TRBD1, 5 bases. The CDR3 covers 16 residues. The germline CDR1 and CDR2 sequences are MNHEY and SVGAGI. V dropped 6 bases and J dropped 6 bases, with 23 bases sitting between them.

This CDR3 is CASSLELGGDSPLHF. The CDR3 DNA reads TGTGCCAGCAGCTTAGAACTGGGAGGCGATTCACCCCTCCACTTT. The J gene is TRBJ1-6, the V gene TRBV7-9; no firm D call. The germline gives CDR1 SEHNR, CDR2 FQNEAQ (reference sequence). V lost 1 base and J 8 bases, leaving 12 bases between the germline ends. CDR3 length equals 15 residues.

This clonotype showed up many times. This rearrangement joins TRBV5-5 to TRBJ2-7, with TRBD2 as a possible D gene (5 bases). CDR1 is SGHKS and CDR2 is YYEKEE in the germline V gene (reference sequence). The CDR3 extends over 13 amino acids. V was clipped by 5 bases and J by 0 bases, with 9 bases between them. In nucleotides, the CDR3 is TGTGCCAGCAGAATTGGGAGCTCCTACGAGCAGTACGTC. Translated: CASRIGSSYEQYV.